This TCR beta chain was observed in a study of blood T cells in healthy people across ages. The CDR3 length is 16 residues. Deletions cut 0 bases from V and 8 bases from J, with 20 bases between. Germline V gives CDR1 DFQATT, CDR2 SNEGSKA (reference sequence). This clonotype occurred many times. No antigen is known for it. It was with a sample-barcoded 5' primer and a J-beta primer mix that a second PCR of roughly 6 to 12 cycles was run. From the 5' RACE reads, TCRdb called clonotypes with MiXCR, one entry per CDR3 protein. The sample holds hundreds of thousands of distinct CDR3 sequences, less than 35% seen once. Regarding the study as a whole: Age advanced and TCR beta diversity per million T cells fell, roughly linearly.

The rearrangement joins TRBV20-1 to TRBJ2-4, with D perhaps given as TRBD1 or TRBD2 (5 bases each). Sequenced: blood. This TCR was recovered from an elderly woman in good health. CDR3 sequence (DNA): TGCAGTGCTAGAGAAGGCAGCCAAAAACGGGGCGACATTCAGTACTTC. Protein product: CSAREGSQKRGDIQYF.